This passage covers 22 T cell receptor beta chains from one sample sequenced in a study of control samples from healthy donors and cancer patients. Generated by immunoSEQ multiplex PCR, the TCRdb table keeps only in-frame clones and is missing some. The data show more than 95,000 clones, with more than 75% seen just once and more than 6.5% held by the top ten. The specimen sequenced was blood. These receptors were taken from a man aged 40-50 years in good health.

The chain couples TRBV7-2 to TRBJ2-7; no clear D gene. This CDR3 comprises 14 residues. The germline gives CDR1 SGHTA, CDR2 FQGNSA. The V end lost 0 bases, the J end lost 4 bases, and 10 bases lay between the germline ends. CDR3 DNA: TGTGCCAGCAGCTTAGCACGGAACTTATACGAGCAGTACTTC. This encodes CASSLARNLYEQYF. The full variable domain, with the rest looked up from reference TRBV7-2 and TRBJ2-7, is GAGVSQSPSNKVTEKGKDVELRCDPISGHTALYWYRQSLGQGLEFLIYFQGNSAPDKSGLPSDRFSAERTGGSVSTLTIQRTQQEDSAVYLCASSLARNLYEQYFGPGTRLTVT.

The CDR3 DNA reads TGTGCCAGCAGCCCCCTGGTGGGCTTGCATGGCTACACCTTC. This sequence encodes CASSPLVGLHGYTF. This chain joins TRBV11-3 and TRBJ1-2, with D unclear. V was cut by 5 bases and J by 6 bases, with 16 bases left in between. CDR3 length: 14 residues. Germline values: CDR1 SGHNT, CDR2 YENEEA.

V and J are TRBV5-1 and TRBJ2-7; D gene uncertain. CDR1 is SGHRS and CDR2 is YFSETQ in the germline V gene. There are 13 residues in the CDR3. V lost 0 bases, J lost 3 bases, and 7 bases lay in between. CDR3 in amino acids: CASSLADNYEQYF. The CDR3 nucleotides read TGCGCCAGCAGCTTGGCTGACAACTACGAGCAGTACTTC.

This clone was seen only a few times. This sequence joins TRBV19 and TRBJ1-2; 11 bases line up with TRBD1. The V segment lost 7 bases and the J segment 4 bases; nucleotides outside the gene matches: 5. Germline values: CDR1 LNHDA, CDR2 SQIVND (reference sequence). The CDR3 runs to 14 residues. The CDR3 sequence: CASTGTGGLYGYTF. CDR3 in DNA: TGTGCCAGTACCGGGACAGGGGGTCTCTATGGCTACACCTTC.

J is TRBJ2-3 and V is TRBV4-3, with 7 positions matching TRBD2. The CDR3 consists of 15 residues. V lost 0 bases, J lost 4 bases, and 4 bases stayed unmatched. Germline CDR1 LGHNA, CDR2 YSLEER. CDR3 DNA: TGCGCCAGCAGCCAAGACCGGCTAGCGGCAGATACGCAGTATTTT. It encodes CASSQDRLAADTQYF.

This clone was recorded only once. The chain carries TRBV19 and TRBJ1-1; TRBD1 aligns across 8 bases. Germline V gene data show CDR1 as LNHDA and CDR2 as SQIVND (reference sequence). CDR3 length equals 16 residues. V shed 3 bases, J shed 4 bases, and the junction held 10 bases outside the gene matches. CDR3 sequence reads: CASSIGGRGHFTEAFF. The CDR3 DNA sequence: TGTGCCAGTAGTATTGGTGGCAGGGGGCATTTCACTGAAGCTTTCTTT.

J is TRBJ1-2 and V is TRBV11-3; tentative D call: TRBD1 (6 bases). Trimming shortened V by 5 bases and J by 2 bases, and 15 bases separated the two germline ends. This CDR3 is built from 15 residues. Germline lookup yields CDR1 SGHNT and CDR2 YENEEA. DNA for the CDR3: TGTGCCAGCAGCCCCGCGGGGACAAACAACTATGGCTACACCTTC. Translation gives CASSPAGTNNYGYTF.

The genes are TRBV7-2 and TRBJ2-1, with a weak D call TRBD2 (5 bases). Germline V gives CDR1 SGHTA, CDR2 FQGNSA. The CDR3 runs to 14 residues. V was trimmed by 4 bases and J by 7 bases, leaving 14 bases between them. The chain's CDR3 is CASSSIRGRNEQFF. As DNA, the CDR3 is TGTGCCAGCAGCTCAATCCGGGGTCGGAATGAGCAGTTCTTC.

The V call is TRBV11-2, the J call TRBJ1-1, with unresolved D. Trimming took off 3 bases at V and 3 bases at J, with 5 bases between the two ends. The CDR3 covers 12 residues. Germline lookup yields CDR1 SGHAT and CDR2 FQNNGV. The DNA of the CDR3 is TGTGCCAGCAGCTTGGCTCACACTGAAGCTTTCTTT. This gives the protein CASSLAHTEAFF.

This clone was counted between two and nine times. V gene TRBV5-8 combines with J gene TRBJ1-1; D is ambiguous. V lost 4 bases to trimming and J lost 10 bases, with 14 bases between them. CDR1 and CDR2 from the germline V gene are SGHTS and YDEGEE. CDR3 length: 12 residues. CDR3 loop: CASSHEQTRAFF. Here the CDR3 DNA reads TGTGCCAGCAGCCATGAACAGACCAGAGCTTTCTTT.

The chain is built from TRBV4-1 and TRBJ1-3; TRBD1 matches at 8 bases. The CDR3 extends over 18 amino acids. Germline lookup yields CDR1 MGHRA and CDR2 YSYEKL. V dropped 2 bases and J dropped 3; count of bases not matched to a gene: 12. The CDR3 DNA reads as TGCGCCAGCAGCCAAAGGGGGATGGGGACAGGCGATGGAAACACCATATATTTT. Amino acids: CASSQRGMGTGDGNTIYF.

In DNA form, the CDR3 reads TGTGCCAGCAGCTTAGCCGACTCAGGGGTCTGGGCCCAGCATTTT. Translated, it gives CASSLADSGVWAQHF. The V call is TRBV7-9, the J call TRBJ1-5, with D perhaps matching TRBD1 (6 bases). V shed 0 bases and J shed 11 bases, with 17 bases lying between them. The CDR3 has 15 amino acids. The germline V gene encodes CDR1 SEHNR and CDR2 FQNEAQ (reference sequence). Drawing the rest from reference TRBV7-9 and TRBJ1-5, the complete variable domain is DTGVSQNPRHKITKRGQNVTFRCDPISEHNRLYWYRQTLGQGPEFLTYFQNEAQLEKSRLLSDRFSAERPKGSFSTLEIQRTEQGDSAMYLCASSLADSGVWAQHFGDGTRLSIL.

This clone was detected only a few times. The chain joins TRBV12-3 or TRBV12-4 to TRBJ1-1; perhaps TRBD1 as D (6 bases). V was clipped by 8 bases and J by 13 bases, with 23 bases between them. CDR3 length: 13 residues. The CDR3 loop is CASRPGGAAVSFF. CDR3 DNA: TGTGCCAGCCGCCCGGGGGGCGCGGCGGTCAGTTTCTTT.

The genes are TRBV7-2 and TRBJ1-2, with 7 positions matching TRBD1. Looked up from germline, CDR1 is SGHTA and CDR2 is FQGNSA. J gave up 2 bases and V 6 bases, and 9 bases lay outside the gene matches. This CDR3 has 15 amino acids. CDR3 nucleotide sequence: TGTGCCAGCAGTCAGAAGACAGGGTGGAACTATGGCTACACCTTC. It encodes CASSQKTGWNYGYTF.

The chain couples TRBV7-8 to TRBJ1-6, with 7 bases aligning to TRBD1. Trimming took 4 bases from V and 8 from J; bases not matched to a gene: 2. The CDR3 contains 13 residues. Germline V gene data show CDR1 as SGHVS and CDR2 as FQNEAQ. The CDR3 protein is CASSSTGDSPLHF. CDR3 in DNA: TGTGCCAGCAGCTCTACAGGGGATTCACCCCTCCACTTT.

This chain uses TRBV4-1 with TRBJ2-1, with TRBD1 matching over 7 bases. The trim removed 1 base at V and 8 bases at J, leaving 8 bases unmatched. This CDR3 region has 15 residues. The germline V gene has CDR1 MGHRA and CDR2 YSYEKL. As DNA, the CDR3 is TGCGCCAGCAGCCAAGTCCCGACAGGGACGGATGAGCAGTTCTTC. Amino acids: CASSQVPTGTDEQFF.

The genes are TRBV15 and TRBJ2-7, with D perhaps TRBD2 (5 bases). Germline CDR1 LNHNV, CDR2 YYDKDF (reference sequence). Deletions cut 5 bases from V and 7 bases from J, with 18 bases between. CDR3 length: 14 amino acids. The CDR3 protein is CATSPGAARGEQYF. The DNA for the CDR3 is TGTGCCACCAGCCCTGGAGCAGCACGGGGTGAGCAGTACTTC.

V is TRBV11-3 and J is TRBJ1-6; TRBD1 is a possible D gene (5 bases). Germline CDR1 and CDR2: SGHNT and YENEEA. The V end was cut by 1 base, the J end by 9 bases, with 10 bases between. This CDR3 is built from 14 residues. In DNA form, the CDR3 reads TGTGCCAGCAGCTTAGCCAGGGTCGGTTCACCCCTCCACTTT. The encoded protein is CASSLARVGSPLHF.

The chain carries TRBV6-6 and TRBJ2-5, with D unclear. The CDR3 length is 13 residues. Germline values: CDR1 MNHNY, CDR2 SVGAGI (reference sequence). V gave up 7 bases and J gave up 3 bases, with 12 bases separating them. This CDR3 reads CASKVVLEETQYF. In nucleotides, the CDR3 is TGTGCCAGCAAGGTAGTCCTGGAAGAGACCCAGTACTTC.

J is TRBJ2-3 and V is TRBV6-5; D unclear. The germline gives CDR1 MNHEY, CDR2 SVGAGI. Trimming cost V 5 bases and J 0 bases, with 0 bases left between them. This CDR3 contains 11 residues. The DNA for the CDR3 is TGTGCCAGCAGTAGCACAGATACGCAGTATTTT. It yields the protein CASSSTDTQYF.

The DNA of the CDR3 is TGTGCCTCACAAGCCGGGACAAACTATGGCTACACCTTC. Translation gives CASQAGTNYGYTF. The V gene is TRBV25-1, the J gene TRBJ1-2; maybe TRBD1 (6 bases). V gave up 11 bases and J gave up 2 bases, with 15 bases separating them. The CDR3 loop spans 13 amino acids. CDR1 and CDR2 from the germline V gene are MGHDK and SYGVNS.

This clone was seen more than once but under ten times. J is TRBJ1-5 and V is TRBV19; the match to TRBD1 covers 9 bases. The V and J ends lost 5 bases and 6 bases, in that order; junction bases with no gene match: 8. This CDR3 has 15 amino acids. CDR1 is LNHDA, CDR2 SQIVND, per germline (reference sequence). CDR3 bases: TGTGCCAGTAGTCCCAGGACAGGGGAGACTCAGCCCCAGCATTTT. Its protein is CASSPRTGETQPQHF.